A single sample is the source of the 26 T cell receptor beta chains below, sequenced in a study of blood T cell repertoires in COVID-19. The assay was immunoSEQ multiplex PCR, and TCRdb's table has in-frame clones only and misses some. Among around 25,000 clones listed, approximately 90% were seen once. Source material: peripheral blood. The receptors stem from a human donor with active COVID-19. The donor label of this sample is uncertain.

The CDR3 region is CASLQVAGSIDTQYF. Written as DNA, the CDR3 is TGTGCCAGCCTTCAGGTAGCGGGAAGTATAGATACGCAGTATTTT. The chain links TRBV2 to TRBJ2-3, with 8 bases identical to TRBD2. The CDR3 totals 15 residues. V shed 8 bases and J 5 bases; nucleotides not matched to a gene: 12. Germline V gene lookup returns CDR1 SNHLY and CDR2 FYNNEI.

This clone has only a few counts. The V and J genes are TRBV19 and TRBJ2-7, with D tentatively TRBD1 (5 bases). The CDR3 is made up of 16 amino acids. Trimming removed 6 bases at V and 3 bases at J, with 21 bases between. Germline V gene data show CDR1 as LNHDA and CDR2 as SQIVND (reference sequence). The CDR3 DNA sequence: TGTGCCAGTAGCCTCCCCGATGGCAGGGCCGGCTACGAGCAGTACTTC. Protein product: CASSLPDGRAGYEQYF.

This sequence joins TRBV7-3 and TRBJ2-1; the D gene is possibly TRBD1 (5 bases). Germline CDR1 and CDR2: SGHTA and FQGTGA. V lost 1 base and J 9 bases, leaving 10 bases between the germline ends. The CDR3 loop spans 13 amino acids. The CDR3 DNA follows: TGTGCCAGCAGCTTAAAACGTGGGGCTGAGCAGTTCTTC. Its protein is CASSLKRGAEQFF. Combining the CDR3 with reference TRBV7-3 and TRBJ2-1 gives the whole variable domain GAGVSQTPSNKVTEKGKYVELRCDPISGHTALYWYRQSLGQGPEFLIYFQGTGAADDSGLPNDRFFAVRPEGSVSTLKIQRTERGDSAVYLCASSLKRGAEQFFGPGTRLTVL.

The chain employs TRBV29-1 and TRBJ2-1, with D perhaps matching TRBD2 (5 bases). V lost 4 bases to trimming and J lost 3 bases, with 7 bases between them. CDR3 length: 12 amino acids. The V gene's germline CDR1 is SQVTM and CDR2 ANQGSEA. Here the CDR3 DNA reads TGCAGCGTTGGTGCGGGCTACAATGAGCAGTTCTTC. Translating gives CSVGAGYNEQFF.

The genes are TRBV29-1 and TRBJ2-2, with TRBD1 identical over 7 bases. V shed 4 bases and J 7 bases; nucleotides not matched to a gene: 0. This CDR3 comprises 11 residues. Germline lookup yields CDR1 SQVTM and CDR2 ANQGSEA. Here the CDR3 DNA reads TGCAGCGTTGGGACAGGCGGGGAGCTGTTTTTT. Translating it yields CSVGTGGELFF.

The chain employs TRBV5-8 and TRBJ1-5; D gene unclear. The CDR3 loop spans 13 amino acids. Germline CDR1 SGHTS, CDR2 YDEGEE. Trimming took off 0 bases at V and 7 bases at J, with 8 bases between the two ends. The CDR3 protein is CASSLGDLQPQHF. The CDR3 DNA reads as TGTGCCAGCAGCTTGGGAGATCTCCAGCCCCAGCATTTT.

The rearrangement uses TRBV28 and TRBJ1-6; TRBD1 matches at 8 bases. The germline gives CDR1 MDHEN, CDR2 SYDVKM. J lost 7 bases, V lost 5 bases, and 10 bases had no gene match. The CDR3 length is 16 residues. The CDR3 loop reads CASSTGQGTANSPLHF. The DNA for the CDR3 is TGTGCCAGCAGTACCGGACAGGGTACGGCAAATTCACCCCTCCACTTT.

This clone was counted only a few times. V is TRBV6-1 and J is TRBJ2-5; 12 bases map to TRBD2. The CDR3 runs to 16 residues. After removal of 4 bases from V and 1 base from J, the junction contained 4 bases not matched to a gene. The germline V gene has CDR1 MNHNS and CDR2 SASEGT. This chain's CDR3 is CASSGLAGDPQETQYF. Written as DNA, the CDR3 is TGTGCCAGCAGTGGACTAGCGGGAGACCCCCAAGAGACCCAGTACTTC.

This chain joins TRBV5-5 and TRBJ2-7, with 7 bases that match TRBD2. Germline values: CDR1 SGHKS, CDR2 YYEKEE (reference sequence). The CDR3 spans 15 residues. Trimming cost V 4 bases and J 6 bases; bases outside gene matches: 13. CDR3 region: CASSRAGGSFAEQYF. The CDR3 DNA reads TGTGCCAGCAGCCGTGCTGGCGGGAGCTTTGCCGAGCAGTACTTC.

This rearrangement joins TRBV23-1 to TRBJ2-3; tentatively, D is TRBD1 (5 bases). TRBV23-1 is sorted into the ORF group, with uncertain function. V was cut by 0 bases and J by 0 bases, with 13 bases left in between. The CDR3 sequence is 17 residues long. CDR3 sequence (DNA): TGCGCCAGCAGTCAATCAGGGGCTTCAACTAGCACAGATACGCAGTATTTT. Protein sequence: CASSQSGASTSTDTQYF.

The rearrangement links TRBV6-2 or TRBV6-3 to TRBJ2-7; 8 positions match TRBD1. This CDR3 comprises 17 residues. The ends lost 2 bases at V and 1 base at J; junction bases unmatched: 10. Germline values: CDR1 MNHEY, CDR2 SVGEGT. The CDR3 region is CASSYASGQGYSYEQYF. In nucleotides, the CDR3 is TGTGCCAGCAGTTACGCGTCCGGACAGGGATATTCCTACGAGCAGTACTTC.

The chain carries TRBV27 and TRBJ2-7; TRBD2 matches at 10 bases. Germline CDR1 reads MNHEY; CDR2 reads SMNVEV (reference sequence). V lost 2 bases and J lost 3; bases outside the gene matches: 7. This CDR3 region has 16 residues. The CDR3 is CASSLTRLAGHYEQYF. In nucleotides, the CDR3 is TGTGCCAGCAGTTTAACCCGACTAGCGGGCCACTACGAGCAGTACTTC.

V is TRBV6-5 and J is TRBJ2-7; weak D call: TRBD2 (5 bases). Germline V CDR1 and CDR2: MNHEY, SVGAGI. V lost 5 bases, J lost 1 base, and 6 bases lay in between. The CDR3 has 12 residues. The DNA of the CDR3 is TGTGCCAGCAGTCGGGATTCCTACGAGCAGTACTTC. Its translation is CASSRDSYEQYF.

This chain connects TRBV24-1 to TRBJ2-1; 9 bases are shared with TRBD2. V shed 2 bases and J 4 bases; nucleotides not matched to a gene: 14. The CDR3 covers 19 residues. Germline CDR1 is KGHDR and CDR2 is SFDVKD. The CDR3 here is CATSDSGLASPLDYNEQFF. For the CDR3, the DNA is TGTGCCACCAGTGATTCGGGACTAGCCTCCCCCCTAGATTACAATGAGCAGTTCTTC.

The chain links TRBV30 to TRBJ2-3; 12 bases fit TRBD2. In germline, CDR1 is GTSNPN, CDR2 SVGIG (reference sequence). The junction had 2 bases not matched to a gene; V was cut back by 4 bases and J by 6 bases. The CDR3 runs to 13 residues. CDR3 sequence (DNA): TGTGCCTGGACTAGCGGGAGGGGTGATACGCAGTATTTT. Its translation: CAWTSGRGDTQYF. Full variable domain (missing parts from reference TRBV30 and TRBJ2-3): SQTIHQWPATLVQPVGSPLSLECTVEGTSNPNLYWYRQAAGRGLQLLFYSVGIGQISSEVPQNLSASRPQDRQFILSSKKLLLSDSGFYLCAWTSGRGDTQYFGPGTRLTVL.

The chain employs TRBV6-5 and TRBJ1-1; maybe TRBD1 (5 bases). Germline V gene sequence: CDR1 MNHEY, CDR2 SVGAGI. Trimming removed 6 bases from V and 1 base from J, with 15 bases in between. CDR3 length: 15 residues. In nucleotides, the CDR3 is TGTGCCAGCAGCATCCGGGGGTGGGGGAACACTGAAGCTTTCTTT. This encodes CASSIRGWGNTEAFF.

This sequence joins TRBV6-5 and TRBJ2-1, with D tentatively TRBD1 (6 bases). V was pared by 5 bases and J by 4 bases, with 15 bases between. This CDR3 has 15 amino acids. CDR1 MNHEY and CDR2 SVGAGI come from the germline V gene. In nucleotides, the CDR3 is TGTGCCAGCAGTCCCAGGGGACCCCAATACAATGAGCAGTTCTTC. Translating it yields CASSPRGPQYNEQFF.

This clone came up once. The J gene is TRBJ1-5, the V gene TRBV28; D is unclear. The length of the CDR3 is 15 residues. The germline V gene encodes CDR1 MDHEN and CDR2 SYDVKM. V was pared by 4 bases and J by 0 bases, with 10 bases between. CDR3 sequence: CASSSREVSNQPQHF. For the CDR3, the DNA is TGTGCCAGCAGTTCTCGAGAGGTTAGCAATCAGCCCCAGCATTTT.

J is TRBJ2-2 and V is TRBV5-1; maybe TRBD1 (6 bases). Germline V lookup: CDR1 SGHRS, CDR2 YFSETQ. The length of the CDR3 is 15 residues. V shed 6 bases and J shed 6 bases, with 18 bases lying between them. CDR3 protein: CASTLGRTDSGELFF. Here the CDR3 DNA reads TGCGCCAGCACGCTCGGGCGGACAGACTCCGGGGAGCTGTTTTTT. Complete variable domain (other parts from reference TRBV5-1 and TRBJ2-2): KAGVTQTPRYLIKTRGQQVTLSCSPISGHRSVSWYQQTPGQGLQFLFEYFSETQRNKGNFPGRFSGRQFSNSRSEMNVSTLELGDSALYLCASTLGRTDSGELFFGEGSRLTVL.

The V and J genes are TRBV25-1 and TRBJ1-5, with 7 bases aligning to TRBD1. Germline trimming cut 5 bases from V and 6 bases from J; bases unmatched to any gene: 4. The CDR3 is 13 residues long. The germline V gene has CDR1 MGHDK and CDR2 SYGVNS. In DNA form, the CDR3 reads TGTGCCAGCAGTTTGGGGGACAGTCAGCCCCAGCATTTT. Protein product: CASSLGDSQPQHF.

The V call is TRBV30, the J call TRBJ2-2, with D possibly matching TRBD2 (6 bases). Germline CDR1 GTSNPN, CDR2 SVGIG (reference sequence). V was cut by 5 bases and J by 5 bases, with 27 bases left in between. The CDR3 covers 18 residues. The CDR3 DNA follows: TGTGCCTGGGCTTTCTTTCCCACTAGCTCACTCTCGACCGGGGAGCTGTTTTTT. It specifies CAWAFFPTSSLSTGELFF.

The chain links TRBV5-4 to TRBJ2-7; 11 bases are a match to TRBD2. CDR1 and CDR2 (germline): SGHNT, YYREEE (reference sequence). The CDR3 runs 14 residues. J gave up 6 bases and V 1 base, and 3 bases lay outside the gene matches. The CDR3 nucleotides are TGTGCCAGCAGCTTGACTAGCGGGAGTGGCGAGCAGTACTTC. Protein sequence: CASSLTSGSGEQYF.

The gene calls are TRBV7-8 and TRBJ2-5, with 7 bases identical to TRBD1. This CDR3 is built from 14 residues. Germline CDR1 is SGHVS and CDR2 is FQNEAQ. Unmatched junction bases numbered 5, after V lost 5 bases and J lost 2 bases. DNA of the CDR3: TGTGCCAGCAGCAGGGGGCGGGCACAAGAGACCCAGTACTTC. It codes for CASSRGRAQETQYF.

V and J are TRBV28 and TRBJ1-2, with a possible D match to TRBD1 (6 bases). The CDR3 runs 13 residues. V was cut by 3 bases and J by 4 bases, with 9 bases left in between. Germline assignment: CDR1 MDHEN and CDR2 SYDVKM. The CDR3 bases are TGTGCCAGCAGTTTTGGACAGCCCTATGGCTACACCTTC. Translation gives CASSFGQPYGYTF.

This chain uses TRBV7-2 with TRBJ1-2; 7 bases are shared with TRBD1. Trimming at V came to 5 bases and at J to 3 bases, leaving 3 bases not matched to a gene. Per the germline V gene, CDR1 is SGHTA and CDR2 is FQGNSA. The CDR3 spans 13 residues. The DNA of the CDR3 is TGTGCCAGCAGCCTCACAGGGGACTATGGCTACACCTTC. It is translated as CASSLTGDYGYTF.

The chain joins TRBV9 to TRBJ1-4; no reliable D call. The CDR3 sequence is 14 residues long. The V and J ends lost 0 bases and 11 bases respectively, with 14 bases between them. Germline V gene data show CDR1 as SGDLS and CDR2 as YYNGEE. The CDR3 spells CASSVGGERRKLFF. DNA for the CDR3: TGTGCCAGCAGCGTAGGCGGGGAGCGGAGGAAACTGTTTTTT.